The rows below give T cell receptor beta chains drawn from one sample of a study of T cell changes during pregnancy in multiple sclerosis. Measured with immunoSEQ multiplex PCR; TCRdb has only the in-frame clones, and not every one. The data show about 50,000 clones, about 90% seen once. Sequencing was performed on CD8+ T cells from peripheral blood mononuclear cells, taken after pregnancy. These receptors originate from a female donor with multiple sclerosis, enrolled in a pregnancy study. CDR3s include the opening cysteine and the closing phenylalanine or tryptophan. Fields, in order: J gene, clone size, V gene, D gene, CDR3 DNA, CDR3 protein. The D gene is left open where the match is weak. Only some rows state a clone size, as once, few, many or a class for expanded clones.

TRBJ2-1 once TRBV7-2 TRBD2 TGTGCCAGCAGCTTCCTCGGGGGGACGGAGTCCTACAATGAGCAGTTCTTC CASSFLGGTESYNEQFF
TRBJ2-7 - TRBV23-1 - TGCGCCAGCAGTCAATCAGTGGCAGGCTGCTCCTACGAGCAGTACTTC CASSQSVAGCSYEQYF
TRBJ2-5 - TRBV13 TRBD2 TGTGCCAGCAGCTTTACTCTAGCGGGGGGCGGTGAGACCCAGTACTTC CASSFTLAGGGETQYF
TRBJ1-3 - TRBV7-6 - TGTGCCAGCAGCCTAACTGCGGGAAACACCATATATTTT CASSLTAGNTIYF
TRBJ2-1 - TRBV7-2 TRBD2 TGTGCCAGCAGCCTCCCTAGCGGGAGTGGGACCAATGAGCAGTTCTTC CASSLPSGSGTNEQFF
TRBJ1-4 - TRBV19 - TGTGCCTCATCGCCGGGGGGGGAGTATGAAAAACTGTTTTTT CASSPGGEYEKLFF
TRBJ1-4 - TRBV13 TRBD1 TGTGCCAGCAGGTCACAGGGGGGAGATGAAAAACTGTTTTTT CASRSQGGDEKLFF
TRBJ2-6 - TRBV6-5 - TGTGCCAGCAGTTTCAACTCTGGGGCCAACGTCCTGACTTTC CASSFNSGANVLTF
TRBJ2-1 - TRBV28 TRBD2 TGTGCCAGCAGTTTACCCCGGGAGGGTACGGATGAGCAGTTCTTC CASSLPREGTDEQFF
TRBJ1-1 - TRBV11-2 TRBD1 TGTGCCAGCAGCTTAGATGGTACAGGGGACATGAACACTGAAGCTTTCTTT CASSLDGTGDMNTEAFF
TRBJ2-1 - TRBV5-4 - TGTGCCAGCAGCTTCCTCGGGGGCAATGAGCAGTTCTTC CASSFLGGNEQFF
TRBJ2-5 - TRBV7-9 TRBD1 TGTGCCAGCAGCTCGAGGACAGGGATCACACAAGAGACCCAGTACTTC CASSSRTGITQETQYF
TRBJ1-2 - TRBV5-1 - TGCGCCAGCAGCTTGGCAGAAGGGGTCATCGGCTACACCTTC CASSLAEGVIGYTF
TRBJ2-6 - TRBV9 - TGTGCCAGCAGCGTGAGCTCTGGGGCCAACGTCCTGACTTTC CASSVSSGANVLTF
TRBJ2-2 - TRBV6-4 TRBD2 TGTGCCAGCTCTAGCGGGGGAAGCGGGGAGCTGTTTTTT CASSSGGSGELFF
TRBJ1-4 - TRBV7-9 TRBD1 TGTGCCAGCAGCGGAGGAACAACAGGGGGATTGGGAGAAAAACTGTTTTTT CASSGGTTGGLGEKLFF
TRBJ2-7 - TRBV2 TRBD2 TGTGCCAGCAGCTTGAGCGGGAGTTACGAGCAGTACTTC CASSLSGSYEQYF
TRBJ1-2 - TRBV7-6 TRBD1 TGTGCCAGCAGCTTGACTCAGGGGGCGCCCGATGGCTACACCTTC CASSLTQGAPDGYTF
TRBJ1-6 - TRBV7-2 - TGTGCCAGCAGCTTAGAAGGTTCGGGGAATTCACCCCTCCACTTT CASSLEGSGNSPLHF
TRBJ1-5 - TRBV5-6 - TGTGCCAGCAGCTCGCAGGGGATCAGCCCCCAGCATTTT CASSSQGISPQHF
TRBJ1-1 - TRBV6-1 TRBD1 TGTGCCAGCGACAGGGGCGTGAACACTGAAGCTTTCTTT CASDRGVNTEAFF
TRBJ1-1 - TRBV19 TRBD1 TGTGCCAGTAAGATTCATCGGGACAGGGCGAACACTGAAGCTTTCTTT CASKIHRDRANTEAFF
TRBJ1-5 once TRBV29-1 TRBD1 TGCAGCGTTTCGATACAGGGGTATCAGCCCCAGCATTTT CSVSIQGYQPQHF
TRBJ1-2 - TRBV7-9 TRBD1 TGTGCCAGCAGCTTATCCACGGGACAGGGGTGGTATGGCTACACCTTC CASSLSTGQGWYGYTF
TRBJ2-1 - TRBV7-8 TRBD1 TGTGCCGGCAGGGACAGGGGGAACTCTGGACCATACAATGAGCAGTTCTTC CAGRDRGNSGPYNEQFF
TRBJ1-5 - TRBV19 - TGTGCCAGTAGTACCCGACAGCTTAATCAGCCCCAGCATTTT CASSTRQLNQPQHF